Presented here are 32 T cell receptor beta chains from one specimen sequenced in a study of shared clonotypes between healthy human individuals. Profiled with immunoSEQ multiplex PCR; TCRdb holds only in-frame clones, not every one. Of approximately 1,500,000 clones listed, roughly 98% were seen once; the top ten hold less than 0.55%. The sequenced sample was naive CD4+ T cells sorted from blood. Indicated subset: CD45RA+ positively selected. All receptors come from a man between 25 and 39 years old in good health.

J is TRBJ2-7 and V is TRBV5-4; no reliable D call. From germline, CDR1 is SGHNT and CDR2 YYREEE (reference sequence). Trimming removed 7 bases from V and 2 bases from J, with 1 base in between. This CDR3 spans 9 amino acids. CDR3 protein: CASPYEQYF. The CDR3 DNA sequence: TGTGCCAGCCCCTACGAGCAGTACTTC.

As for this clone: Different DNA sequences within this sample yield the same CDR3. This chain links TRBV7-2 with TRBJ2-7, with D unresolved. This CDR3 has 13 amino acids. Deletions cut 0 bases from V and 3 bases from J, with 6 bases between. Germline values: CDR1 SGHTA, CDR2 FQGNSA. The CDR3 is CASSLAPVYEQYF. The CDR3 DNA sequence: TGTGCCAGCAGCTTAGCGCCAGTCTACGAGCAGTACTTC.

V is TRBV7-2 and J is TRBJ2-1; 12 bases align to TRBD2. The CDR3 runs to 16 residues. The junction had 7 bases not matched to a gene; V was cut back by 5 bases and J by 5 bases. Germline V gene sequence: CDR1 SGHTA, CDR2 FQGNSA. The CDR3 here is CASSPLAGGGHNEQFF. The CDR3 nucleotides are TGTGCCAGCAGCCCCCTAGCGGGAGGGGGACACAATGAGCAGTTCTTC.

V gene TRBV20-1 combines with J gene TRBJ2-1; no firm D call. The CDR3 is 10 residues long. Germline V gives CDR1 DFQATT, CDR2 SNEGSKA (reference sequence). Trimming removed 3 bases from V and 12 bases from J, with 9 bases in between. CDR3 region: CSASRRWQFF. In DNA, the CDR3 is TGCAGTGCTAGTCGCAGGTGGCAGTTCTTC.

This CDR3 is CASRSRQKSNYGYTF. CDR3 bases: TGTGCCAGCAGGAGCCGACAGAAATCTAACTATGGCTACACCTTC. The chain recombines TRBV6-5 with TRBJ1-2; tentatively, D is TRBD1 (5 bases). This CDR3 spans 15 amino acids. V lost 6 bases and J lost 0, with 14 bases in between. Germline CDR1 MNHEY, CDR2 SVGAGI.

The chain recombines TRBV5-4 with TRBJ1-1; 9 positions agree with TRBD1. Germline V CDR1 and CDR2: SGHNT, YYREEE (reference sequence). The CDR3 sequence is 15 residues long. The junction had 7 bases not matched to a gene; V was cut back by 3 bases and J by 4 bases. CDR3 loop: CASSSGQGIPTEAFF. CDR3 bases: TGTGCCAGCAGCTCCGGACAGGGGATTCCCACTGAAGCTTTCTTT. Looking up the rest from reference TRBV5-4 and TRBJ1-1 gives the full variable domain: ETGVTQSPTHLIKTRGQQVTLRCSSQSGHNTVSWYQQALGQGPQFIFQYYREEENGRGNFPPRFSGLQFPNYSSELNVNALELDDSALYLCASSSGQGIPTEAFFGQGTRLTVV.

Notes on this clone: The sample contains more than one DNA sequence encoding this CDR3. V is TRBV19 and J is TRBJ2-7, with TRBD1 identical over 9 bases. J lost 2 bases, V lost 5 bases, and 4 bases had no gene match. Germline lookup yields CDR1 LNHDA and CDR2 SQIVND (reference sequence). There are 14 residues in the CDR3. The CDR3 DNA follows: TGTGCCAGTAGTCAGGGACAGGGAACCTACGAGCAGTACTTC. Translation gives CASSQGQGTYEQYF. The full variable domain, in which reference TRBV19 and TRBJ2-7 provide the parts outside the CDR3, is DGGITQSPKYLFRKEGQNVTLSCEQNLNHDAMYWYRQDPGQGLRLIYYSQIVNDFQKGDIAEGYSVSREKKESFPLTVTSAQKNPTAFYLCASSQGQGTYEQYFGPGTRLTVT.

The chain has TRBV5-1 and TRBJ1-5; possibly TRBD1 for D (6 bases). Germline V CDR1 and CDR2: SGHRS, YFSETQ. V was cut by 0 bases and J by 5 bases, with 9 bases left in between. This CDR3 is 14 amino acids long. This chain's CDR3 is CASSLGSGDQPQHF. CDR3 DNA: TGCGCCAGCAGCTTGGGATCAGGGGATCAGCCCCAGCATTTT.

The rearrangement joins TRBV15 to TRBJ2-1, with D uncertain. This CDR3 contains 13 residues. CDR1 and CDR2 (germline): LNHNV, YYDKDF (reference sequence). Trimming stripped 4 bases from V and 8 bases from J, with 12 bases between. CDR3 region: CATSKRATYEQFF. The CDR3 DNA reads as TGTGCCACCAGCAAGAGAGCGACCTATGAGCAGTTCTTC.

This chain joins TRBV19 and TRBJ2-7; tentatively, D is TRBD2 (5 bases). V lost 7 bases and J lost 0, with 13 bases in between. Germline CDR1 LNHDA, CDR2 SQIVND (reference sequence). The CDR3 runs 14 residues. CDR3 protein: CASTEAGSSYEQYF. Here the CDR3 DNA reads TGTGCCAGTACTGAGGCTGGGAGCTCCTACGAGCAGTACTTC.

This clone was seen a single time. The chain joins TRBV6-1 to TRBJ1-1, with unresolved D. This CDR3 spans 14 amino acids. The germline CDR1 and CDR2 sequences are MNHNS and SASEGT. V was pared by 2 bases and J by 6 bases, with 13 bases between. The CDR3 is CASSEIGRYAEAFF. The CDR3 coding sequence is TGTGCCAGCAGTGAAATCGGGAGGTACGCTGAAGCTTTCTTT.

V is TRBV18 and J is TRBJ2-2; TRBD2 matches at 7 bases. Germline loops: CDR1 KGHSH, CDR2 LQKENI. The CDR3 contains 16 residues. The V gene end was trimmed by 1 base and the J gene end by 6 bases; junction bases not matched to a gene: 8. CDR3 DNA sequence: TGTGCCAGCTCACCACGGAGCGGGATACCCCCCGGGGAGCTGTTTTTT. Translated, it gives CASSPRSGIPPGELFF. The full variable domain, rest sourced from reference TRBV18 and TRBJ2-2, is NAGVMQNPRHLVRRRGQEARLRCSPMKGHSHVYWYRQLPEEGLKFMVYLQKENIIDESGMPKERFSAEFPKEGPSILRIQQVVRGDSAAYFCASSPRSGIPPGELFFGEGSRLTVL.

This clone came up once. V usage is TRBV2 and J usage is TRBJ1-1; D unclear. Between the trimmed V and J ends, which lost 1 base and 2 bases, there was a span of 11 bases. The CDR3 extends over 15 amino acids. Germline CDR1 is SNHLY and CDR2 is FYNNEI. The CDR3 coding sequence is TGTGCCAGCAGTGAAGAACGTACGGCTAACACTGAAGCTTTCTTT. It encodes CASSEERTANTEAFF.

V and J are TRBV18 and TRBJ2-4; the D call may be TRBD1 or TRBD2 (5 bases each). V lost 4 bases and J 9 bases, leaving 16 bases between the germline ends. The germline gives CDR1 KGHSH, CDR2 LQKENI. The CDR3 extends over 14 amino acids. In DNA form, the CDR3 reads TGTGCCAGCTCACTTCCCGGGACCAGCGGCATTCAGTACTTC. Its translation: CASSLPGTSGIQYF.

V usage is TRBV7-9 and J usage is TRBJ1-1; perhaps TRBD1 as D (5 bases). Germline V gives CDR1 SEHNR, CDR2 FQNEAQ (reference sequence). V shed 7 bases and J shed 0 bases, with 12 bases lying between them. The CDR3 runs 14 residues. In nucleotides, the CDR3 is TGTGCCAGCATCGGTACAGGTCTGAACACTGAAGCTTTCTTT. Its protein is CASIGTGLNTEAFF.

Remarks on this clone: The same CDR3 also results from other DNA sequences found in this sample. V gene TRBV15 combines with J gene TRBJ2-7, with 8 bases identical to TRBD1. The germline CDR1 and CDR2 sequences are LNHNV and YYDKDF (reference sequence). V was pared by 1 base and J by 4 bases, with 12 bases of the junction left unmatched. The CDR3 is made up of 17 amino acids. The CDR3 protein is CATSRVVGAGGSYEQYF. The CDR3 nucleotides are TGTGCCACCAGCAGAGTTGTTGGGGCAGGGGGCTCATACGAGCAGTACTTC.

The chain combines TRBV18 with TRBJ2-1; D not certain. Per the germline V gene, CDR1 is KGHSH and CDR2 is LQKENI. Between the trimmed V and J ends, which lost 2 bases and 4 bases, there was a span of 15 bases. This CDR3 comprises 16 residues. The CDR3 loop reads CASSPIFRVPYNEQFF. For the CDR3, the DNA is TGTGCCAGCTCACCAATTTTCCGGGTGCCTTACAATGAGCAGTTCTTC.

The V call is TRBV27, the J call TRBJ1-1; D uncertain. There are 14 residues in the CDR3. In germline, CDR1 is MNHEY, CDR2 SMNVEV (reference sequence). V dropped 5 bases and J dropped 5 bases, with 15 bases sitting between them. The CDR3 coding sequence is TGTGCCAGCAGTAAAGGTCGGGTCCGGACTGAAGCTTTCTTT. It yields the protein CASSKGRVRTEAFF.

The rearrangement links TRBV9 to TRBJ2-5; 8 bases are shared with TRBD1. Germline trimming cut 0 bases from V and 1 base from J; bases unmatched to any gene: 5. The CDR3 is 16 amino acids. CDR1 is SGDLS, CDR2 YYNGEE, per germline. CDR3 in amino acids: CASSVGHRGVQETQYF. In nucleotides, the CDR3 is TGTGCCAGCAGCGTAGGGCACAGGGGGGTCCAAGAGACCCAGTACTTC.

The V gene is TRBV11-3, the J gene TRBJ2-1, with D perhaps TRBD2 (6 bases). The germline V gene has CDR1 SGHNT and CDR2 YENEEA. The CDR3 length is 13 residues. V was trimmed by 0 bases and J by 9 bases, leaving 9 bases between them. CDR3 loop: CASSLEVGSEQFF. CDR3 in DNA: TGTGCCAGCAGCTTAGAGGTCGGGAGTGAGCAGTTCTTC. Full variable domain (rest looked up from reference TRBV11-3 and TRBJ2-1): EAGVVQSPRYKIIEKKQPVAFWCNPISGHNTLYWYLQNLGQGPELLIRYENEEAVDDSQLPKDRFSAERLKGVDSTLKIQPAELGDSAVYLCASSLEVGSEQFFGPGTRLTVL.

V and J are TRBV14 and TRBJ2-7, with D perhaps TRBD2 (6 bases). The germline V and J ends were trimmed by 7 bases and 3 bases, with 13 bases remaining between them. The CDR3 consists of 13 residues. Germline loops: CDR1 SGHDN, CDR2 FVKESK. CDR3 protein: CASNPFSGYEQYF. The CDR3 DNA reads TGTGCCAGCAACCCCTTTAGCGGCTACGAGCAGTACTTC.

The DNA for the CDR3 is TGCAGCGTGGAGGGCAGGGCCGACGAGCAGTACTTC. Translated, it gives CSVEGRADEQYF. The genes are TRBV29-1 and TRBJ2-7; perhaps TRBD2 as D (6 bases). Trimming pared 6 bases from V and 5 bases from J, leaving 14 bases between. CDR3 size: 12 residues. Germline V lookup: CDR1 SQVTM, CDR2 ANQGSEA.

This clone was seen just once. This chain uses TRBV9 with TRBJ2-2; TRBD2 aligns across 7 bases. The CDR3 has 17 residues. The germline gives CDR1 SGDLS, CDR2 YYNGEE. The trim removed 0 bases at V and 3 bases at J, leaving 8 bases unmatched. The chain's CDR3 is CASSVANGRADTGELFF. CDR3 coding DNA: TGTGCCAGCAGCGTAGCTAATGGGAGGGCTGACACCGGGGAGCTGTTTTTT.

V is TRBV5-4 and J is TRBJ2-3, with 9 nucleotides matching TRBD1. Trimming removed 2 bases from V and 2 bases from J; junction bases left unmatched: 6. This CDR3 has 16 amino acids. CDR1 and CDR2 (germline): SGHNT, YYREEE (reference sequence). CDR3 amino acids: CASSLPRTGDTDTQYF. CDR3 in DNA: TGTGCCAGCAGCTTACCCCGGACAGGGGACACAGATACGCAGTATTTT.

CDR3 in amino acids: CASSPWTGSGQPQHF. CDR3 nucleotide sequence: TGTGCCAGCAGTCCTTGGACAGGGTCGGGACAGCCCCAGCATTTT. The V and J genes are TRBV6-5 and TRBJ1-5, with 8 bases aligning to TRBD1. CDR1 MNHEY and CDR2 SVGAGI come from the germline V gene. J lost 7 bases, V lost 5 bases, and 10 bases had no gene match. The CDR3 consists of 15 residues.

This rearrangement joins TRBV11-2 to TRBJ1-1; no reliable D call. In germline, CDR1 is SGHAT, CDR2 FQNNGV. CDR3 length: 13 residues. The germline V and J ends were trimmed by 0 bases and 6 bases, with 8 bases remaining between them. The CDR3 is CASSLDLRAEAFF. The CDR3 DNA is TGTGCCAGCAGCTTAGACCTGAGGGCTGAAGCTTTCTTT. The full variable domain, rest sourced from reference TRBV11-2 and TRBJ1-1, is EAGVAQSPRYKIIEKRQSVAFWCNPISGHATLYWYQQILGQGPKLLIQFQNNGVVDDSQLPKDRFSAERLKGVDSTLKIQPAKLEDSAVYLCASSLDLRAEAFFGQGTRLTVV.

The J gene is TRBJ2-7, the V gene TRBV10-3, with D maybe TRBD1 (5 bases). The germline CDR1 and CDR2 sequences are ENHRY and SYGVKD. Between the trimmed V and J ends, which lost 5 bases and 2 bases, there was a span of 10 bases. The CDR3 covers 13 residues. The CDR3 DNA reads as TGTGCCATCAGTAACCAGGGAACCTACGAGCAGTACTTC. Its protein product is CAISNQGTYEQYF.

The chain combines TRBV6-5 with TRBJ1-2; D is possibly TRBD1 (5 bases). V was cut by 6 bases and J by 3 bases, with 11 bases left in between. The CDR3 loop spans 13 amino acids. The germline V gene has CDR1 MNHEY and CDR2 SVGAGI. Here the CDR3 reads CASRQRGDYGYTF. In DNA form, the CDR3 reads TGTGCCAGCAGGCAGCGGGGGGACTATGGCTACACCTTC.

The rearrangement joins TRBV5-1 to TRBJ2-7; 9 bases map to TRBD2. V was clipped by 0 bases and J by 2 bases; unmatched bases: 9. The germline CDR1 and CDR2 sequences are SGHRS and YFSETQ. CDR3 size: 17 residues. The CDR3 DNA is TGCGCCAGCAGCTTGGAGATTGCGGGGGGGTTGACCTACGAGCAGTACTTC. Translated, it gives CASSLEIAGGLTYEQYF.

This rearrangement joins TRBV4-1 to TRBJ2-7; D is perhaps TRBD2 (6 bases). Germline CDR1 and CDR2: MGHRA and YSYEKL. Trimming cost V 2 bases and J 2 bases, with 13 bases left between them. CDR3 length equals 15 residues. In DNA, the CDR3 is TGCGCCAGCAGCCAATTCGTTGGGAGGACCTACGAGCAGTACTTC. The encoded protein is CASSQFVGRTYEQYF.

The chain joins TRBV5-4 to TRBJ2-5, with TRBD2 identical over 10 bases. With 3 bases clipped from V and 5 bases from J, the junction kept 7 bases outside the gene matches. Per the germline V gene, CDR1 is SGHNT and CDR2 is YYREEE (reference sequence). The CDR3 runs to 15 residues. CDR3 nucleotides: TGTGCCAGCAGCTCCAGAACTAGCGGGGCGGAGACCCAGTACTTC. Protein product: CASSSRTSGAETQYF.

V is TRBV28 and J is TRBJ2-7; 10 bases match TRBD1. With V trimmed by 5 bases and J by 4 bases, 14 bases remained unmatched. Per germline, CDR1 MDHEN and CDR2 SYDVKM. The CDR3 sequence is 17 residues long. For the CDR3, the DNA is TGTGCCAGCAGTCGCGCGTTACTCCGGGACAGGGGTTACGAGCAGTACTTC. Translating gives CASSRALLRDRGYEQYF.